This T cell receptor (beta chain) derives from a study of CD4 and CD8 cells across lung adenocarcinoma regions. From the PCR reads, TCRdb called clonotypes with MiXCR, one entry per CDR3 protein. The table shows several thousand distinct CDR3 sequences, with about half occurring only once. The V gene end was trimmed by 6 bases and the J gene end by 8 bases; junction bases not matched to a gene: 14. CDR1 is DFQATT and CDR2 is SNEGSKA in the germline V gene (reference sequence). This CDR3 is built from 15 residues. Samples came from patients with localized non-small cell lung adenocarcinoma. The rearrangement joins TRBV20-1 to TRBJ2-1; 9 nucleotides line up with TRBD2. Material for sequencing was CD8+ T cells from the margin of a lung tumor. This receptor was identified in a female donor with lung adenocarcinoma. The CD4 and CD8 labels of this study may be unreliable. CDR3 loop: CSAVSRGRARDEQFF. CDR3 DNA: TGCAGTGCAGTCAGCCGCGGGAGGGCCAGGGATGAGCAGTTCTTC.